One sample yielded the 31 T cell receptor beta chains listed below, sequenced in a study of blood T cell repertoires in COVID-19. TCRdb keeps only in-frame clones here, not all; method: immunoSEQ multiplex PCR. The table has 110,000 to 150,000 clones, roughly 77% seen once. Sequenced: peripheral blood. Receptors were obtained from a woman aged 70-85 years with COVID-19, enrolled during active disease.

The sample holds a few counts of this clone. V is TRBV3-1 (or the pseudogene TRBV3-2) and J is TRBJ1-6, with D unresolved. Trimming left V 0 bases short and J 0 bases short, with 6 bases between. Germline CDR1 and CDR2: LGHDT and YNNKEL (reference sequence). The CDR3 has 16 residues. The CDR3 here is CASSQDENSYNSPLHF. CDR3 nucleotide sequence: TGTGCCAGCAGCCAAGACGAGAACTCCTATAATTCACCCCTCCACTTT.

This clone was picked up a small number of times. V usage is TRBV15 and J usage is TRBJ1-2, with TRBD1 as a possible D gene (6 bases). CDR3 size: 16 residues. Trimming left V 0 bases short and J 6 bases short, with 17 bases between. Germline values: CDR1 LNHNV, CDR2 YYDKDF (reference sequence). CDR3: CATSRDYVNRADGYTF. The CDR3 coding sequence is TGTGCCACCAGCAGAGACTACGTTAACAGGGCGGATGGCTACACCTTC.

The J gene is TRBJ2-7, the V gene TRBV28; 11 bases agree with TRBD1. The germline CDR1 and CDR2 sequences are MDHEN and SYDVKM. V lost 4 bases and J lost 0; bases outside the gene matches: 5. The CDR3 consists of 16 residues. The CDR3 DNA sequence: TGTGCCAGCAGTTCACCCGGGACAGGGGGCTCCTACGAGCAGTACTTC. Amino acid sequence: CASSSPGTGGSYEQYF.

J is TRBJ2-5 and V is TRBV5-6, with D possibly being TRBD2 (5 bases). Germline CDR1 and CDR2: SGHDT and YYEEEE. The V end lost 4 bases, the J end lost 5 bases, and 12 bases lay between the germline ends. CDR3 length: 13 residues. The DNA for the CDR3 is TGTGCCAGCAGCCCTGGACGAGGGGAGACCCAGTACTTC. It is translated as CASSPGRGETQYF.

The CDR3: CASSPRTGWGETQYF. The DNA for the CDR3 is TGTGCCAGCAGTCCGCGTACAGGGTGGGGAGAGACCCAGTACTTC. The chain recombines TRBV27 with TRBJ2-5, with a possible D match to TRBD1 (6 bases). V dropped 5 bases and J dropped 4 bases, with 17 bases sitting between them. This CDR3 region has 15 residues. The germline gives CDR1 MNHEY, CDR2 SMNVEV (reference sequence).

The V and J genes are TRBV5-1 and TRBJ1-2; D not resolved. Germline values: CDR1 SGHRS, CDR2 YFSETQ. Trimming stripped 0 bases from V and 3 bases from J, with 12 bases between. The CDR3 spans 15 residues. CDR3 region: CASSLEPGSHYGYTF. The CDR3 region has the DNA TGCGCCAGCAGCTTGGAACCGGGGTCACACTATGGCTACACCTTC.

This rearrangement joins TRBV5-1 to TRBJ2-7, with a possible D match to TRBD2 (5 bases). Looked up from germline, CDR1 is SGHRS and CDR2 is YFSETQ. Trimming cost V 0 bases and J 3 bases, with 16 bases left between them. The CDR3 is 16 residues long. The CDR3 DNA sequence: TGCGCCAGCAGCTTGGCCGGACTGCCTAATAACTACGAGCAGTACTTC. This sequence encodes CASSLAGLPNNYEQYF.

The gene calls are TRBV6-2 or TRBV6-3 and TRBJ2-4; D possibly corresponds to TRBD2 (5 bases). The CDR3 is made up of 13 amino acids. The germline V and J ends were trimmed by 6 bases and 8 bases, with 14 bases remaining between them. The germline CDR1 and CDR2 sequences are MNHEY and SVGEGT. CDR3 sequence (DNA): TGTGCCAGCAGCTCCCCGGGGAGCGACATTCAGTACTTC. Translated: CASSSPGSDIQYF.

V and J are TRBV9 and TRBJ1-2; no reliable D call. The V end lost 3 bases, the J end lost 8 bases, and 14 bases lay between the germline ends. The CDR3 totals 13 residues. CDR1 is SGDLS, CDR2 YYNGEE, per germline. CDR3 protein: CASSAQPAGGYTF. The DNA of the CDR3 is TGTGCCAGCAGCGCCCAGCCGGCCGGGGGCTACACCTTC.

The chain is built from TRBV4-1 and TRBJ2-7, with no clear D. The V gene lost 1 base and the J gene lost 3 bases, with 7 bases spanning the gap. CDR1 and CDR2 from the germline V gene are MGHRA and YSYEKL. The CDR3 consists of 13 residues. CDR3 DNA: TGCGCCAGCAGCCAAGCCACTATCTACGAGCAGTACTTC. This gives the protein CASSQATIYEQYF.

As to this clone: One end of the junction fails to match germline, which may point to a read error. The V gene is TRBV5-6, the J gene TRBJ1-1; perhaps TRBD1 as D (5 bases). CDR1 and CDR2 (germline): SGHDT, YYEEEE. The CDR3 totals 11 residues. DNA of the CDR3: TGTGCCAGCAGGAGGTTGGGGCCGTTAACCTTT. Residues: CASRRLGPLTF.

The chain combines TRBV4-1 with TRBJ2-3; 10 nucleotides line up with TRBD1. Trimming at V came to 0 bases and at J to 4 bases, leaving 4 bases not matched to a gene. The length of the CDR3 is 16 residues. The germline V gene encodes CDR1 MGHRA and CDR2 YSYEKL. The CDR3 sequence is CASSQDVTGGADTQYF. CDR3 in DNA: TGCGCCAGCAGCCAAGATGTGACAGGGGGCGCAGATACGCAGTATTTT.

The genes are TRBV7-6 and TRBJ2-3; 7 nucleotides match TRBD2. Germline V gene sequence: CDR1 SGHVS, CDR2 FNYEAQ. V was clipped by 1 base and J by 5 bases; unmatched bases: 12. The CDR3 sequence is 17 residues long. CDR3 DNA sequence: TGTGCCAGCAGCTTAGGGGGGGGACCTCAAAGGGGAGATACGCAGTATTTT. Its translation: CASSLGGGPQRGDTQYF.

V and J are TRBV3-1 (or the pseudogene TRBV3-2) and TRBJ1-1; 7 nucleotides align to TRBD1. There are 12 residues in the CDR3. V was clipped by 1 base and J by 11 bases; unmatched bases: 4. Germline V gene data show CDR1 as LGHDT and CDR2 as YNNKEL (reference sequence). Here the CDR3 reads CASSQAQGEAFF. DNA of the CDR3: TGTGCCAGCAGCCAAGCCCAGGGGGAGGCTTTCTTT.

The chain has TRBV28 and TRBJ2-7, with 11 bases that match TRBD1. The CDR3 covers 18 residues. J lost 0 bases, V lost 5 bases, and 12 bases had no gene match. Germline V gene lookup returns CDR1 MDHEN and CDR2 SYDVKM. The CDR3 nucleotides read TGTGCCAGCAGTACCACCCACGGGACAGGGGGTAGCTCCTACGAGCAGTACTTC. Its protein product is CASSTTHGTGGSSYEQYF.

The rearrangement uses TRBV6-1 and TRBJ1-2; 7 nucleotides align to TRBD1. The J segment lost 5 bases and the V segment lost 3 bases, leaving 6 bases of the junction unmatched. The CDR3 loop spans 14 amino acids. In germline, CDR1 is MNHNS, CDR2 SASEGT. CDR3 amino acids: CASSDGTAKYGYTF. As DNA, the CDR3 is TGTGCCAGCAGTGATGGGACAGCGAAATATGGCTACACCTTC.

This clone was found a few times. The chain's CDR3 is CAWSGQPNEKLFF. DNA of the CDR3: TGTGCCTGGAGCGGACAGCCTAATGAAAAACTGTTTTTT. The chain links TRBV30 to TRBJ1-4; possible D gene TRBD1, 6 bases. V shed 3 bases and J shed 3 bases, with 8 bases lying between them. Germline CDR1 GTSNPN, CDR2 SVGIG (reference sequence). CDR3 size: 13 residues. Combining the CDR3 with reference TRBV30 and TRBJ1-4 gives the whole variable domain SQTIHQWPATLVQPVGSPLSLECTVEGTSNPNLYWYRQAAGRGLQLLFYSVGIGQISSEVPQNLSASRPQDRQFILSSKKLLLSDSGFYLCAWSGQPNEKLFFGSGTQLSVL.

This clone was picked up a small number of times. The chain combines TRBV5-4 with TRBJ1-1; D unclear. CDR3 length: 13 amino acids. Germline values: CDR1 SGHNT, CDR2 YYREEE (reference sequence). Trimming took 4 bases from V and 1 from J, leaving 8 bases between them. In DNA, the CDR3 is TGTGCCAGCAGCCCCCGACAGAACACTGAAGCTTTCTTT. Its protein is CASSPRQNTEAFF.

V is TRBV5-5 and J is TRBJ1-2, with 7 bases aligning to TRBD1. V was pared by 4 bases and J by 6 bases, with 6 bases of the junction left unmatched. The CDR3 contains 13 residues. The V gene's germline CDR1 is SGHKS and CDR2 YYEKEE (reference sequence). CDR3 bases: TGTGCCAGCAGCGACCCACAGGGGAATGGCTACACCTTC. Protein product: CASSDPQGNGYTF.

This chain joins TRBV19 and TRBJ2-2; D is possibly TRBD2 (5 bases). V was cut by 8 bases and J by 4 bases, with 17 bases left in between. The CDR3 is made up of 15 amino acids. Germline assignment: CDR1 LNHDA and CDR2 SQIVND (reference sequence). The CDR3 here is CASRLRAESTGELFF. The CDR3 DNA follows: TGTGCCAGTCGATTACGAGCGGAAAGCACCGGGGAGCTGTTTTTT.

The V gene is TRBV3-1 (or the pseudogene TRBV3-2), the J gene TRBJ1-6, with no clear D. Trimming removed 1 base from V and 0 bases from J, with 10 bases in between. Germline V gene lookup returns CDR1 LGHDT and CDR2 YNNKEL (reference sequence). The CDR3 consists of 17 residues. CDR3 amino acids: CASSQVRAGSYNSPLHF. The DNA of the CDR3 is TGTGCCAGCAGCCAAGTTCGGGCGGGCTCCTATAATTCACCCCTCCACTTT.

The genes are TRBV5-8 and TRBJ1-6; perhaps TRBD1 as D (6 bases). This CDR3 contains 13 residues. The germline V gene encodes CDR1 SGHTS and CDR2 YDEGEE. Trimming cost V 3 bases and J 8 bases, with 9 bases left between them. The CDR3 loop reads CASSSGQHSPLHF. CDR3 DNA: TGTGCCAGCAGCTCCGGACAGCATTCACCCCTCCACTTT.

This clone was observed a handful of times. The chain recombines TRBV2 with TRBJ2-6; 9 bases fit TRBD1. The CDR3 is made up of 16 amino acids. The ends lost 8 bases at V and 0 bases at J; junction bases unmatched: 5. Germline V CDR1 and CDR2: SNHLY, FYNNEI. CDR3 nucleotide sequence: TGTGCCAGCTCGGGACAGGGACCCTCTGGGGCCAACGTCCTGACTTTC. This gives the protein CASSGQGPSGANVLTF. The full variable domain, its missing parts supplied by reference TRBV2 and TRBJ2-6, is EPEVTQTPSHQVTQMGQEVILRCVPISNHLYFYWYRQILGQKVEFLVSFYNNEISEKSEIFDDQFSVERPDGSNFTLKIRSTKLEDSAMYFCASSGQGPSGANVLTFGAGSRLTVL.

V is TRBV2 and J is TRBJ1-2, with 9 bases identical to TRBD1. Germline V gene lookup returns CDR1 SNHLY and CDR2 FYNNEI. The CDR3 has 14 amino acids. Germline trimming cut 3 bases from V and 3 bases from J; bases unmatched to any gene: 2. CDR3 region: CASSEDRGDYGYTF. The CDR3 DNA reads TGTGCCAGCAGTGAGGACAGGGGCGACTATGGCTACACCTTC.

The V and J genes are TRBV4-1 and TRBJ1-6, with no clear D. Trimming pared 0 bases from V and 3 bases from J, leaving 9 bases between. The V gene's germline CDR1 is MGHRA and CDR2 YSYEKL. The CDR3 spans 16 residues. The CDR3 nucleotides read TGCGCCAGCAGCCAAGAGAGGTCCTTCTATAATTCACCCCTCCACTTT. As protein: CASSQERSFYNSPLHF.

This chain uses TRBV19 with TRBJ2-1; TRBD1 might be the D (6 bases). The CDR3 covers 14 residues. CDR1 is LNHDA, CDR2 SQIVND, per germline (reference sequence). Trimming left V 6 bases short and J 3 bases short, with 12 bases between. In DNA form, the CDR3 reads TGTGCCAGTAGCCGTACAGGGATCTACAATGAGCAGTTCTTC. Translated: CASSRTGIYNEQFF.

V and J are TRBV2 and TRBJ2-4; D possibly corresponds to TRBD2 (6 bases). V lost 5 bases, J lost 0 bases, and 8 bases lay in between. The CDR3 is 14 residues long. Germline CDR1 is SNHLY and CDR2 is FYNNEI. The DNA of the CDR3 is TGTGCCAGCAGTATGGGGGGAGCCAAAAACATTCAGTACTTC. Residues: CASSMGGAKNIQYF.

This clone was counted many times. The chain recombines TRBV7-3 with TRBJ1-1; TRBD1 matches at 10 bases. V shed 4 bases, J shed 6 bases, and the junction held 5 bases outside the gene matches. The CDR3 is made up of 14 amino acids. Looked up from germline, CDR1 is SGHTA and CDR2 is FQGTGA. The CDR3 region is CASSSGTGAAEAFF. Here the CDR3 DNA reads TGTGCCAGCAGCTCCGGGACAGGGGCGGCTGAAGCTTTCTTT.

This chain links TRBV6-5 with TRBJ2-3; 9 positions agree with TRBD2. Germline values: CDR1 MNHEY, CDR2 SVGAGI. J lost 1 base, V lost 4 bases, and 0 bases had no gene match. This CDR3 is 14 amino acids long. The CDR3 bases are TGTGCCAGCAGTTCTAGCGGGGGCACAGATACGCAGTATTTT. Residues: CASSSSGGTDTQYF.

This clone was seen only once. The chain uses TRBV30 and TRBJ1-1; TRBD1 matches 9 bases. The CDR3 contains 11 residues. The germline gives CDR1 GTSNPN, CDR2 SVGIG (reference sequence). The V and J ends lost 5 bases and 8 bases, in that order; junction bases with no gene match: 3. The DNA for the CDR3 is TGTGCCTGGGACGACAGGGGGGAAGCTTTCTTT. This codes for CAWDDRGEAFF.

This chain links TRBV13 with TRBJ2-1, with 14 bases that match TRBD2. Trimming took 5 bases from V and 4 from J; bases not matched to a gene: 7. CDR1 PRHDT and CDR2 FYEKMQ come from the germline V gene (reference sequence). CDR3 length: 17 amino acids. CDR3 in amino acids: CASSDIRLAGGYNEQFF. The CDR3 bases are TGTGCCAGCAGCGATATCCGACTAGCGGGGGGGTACAATGAGCAGTTCTTC. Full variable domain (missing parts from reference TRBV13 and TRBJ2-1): AAGVIQSPRHLIKEKRETATLKCYPIPRHDTVYWYQQGPGQDPQFLISFYEKMQSDKGSIPDRFSAQQFSDYHSELNMSSLELGDSALYFCASSDIRLAGGYNEQFFGPGTRLTVL.